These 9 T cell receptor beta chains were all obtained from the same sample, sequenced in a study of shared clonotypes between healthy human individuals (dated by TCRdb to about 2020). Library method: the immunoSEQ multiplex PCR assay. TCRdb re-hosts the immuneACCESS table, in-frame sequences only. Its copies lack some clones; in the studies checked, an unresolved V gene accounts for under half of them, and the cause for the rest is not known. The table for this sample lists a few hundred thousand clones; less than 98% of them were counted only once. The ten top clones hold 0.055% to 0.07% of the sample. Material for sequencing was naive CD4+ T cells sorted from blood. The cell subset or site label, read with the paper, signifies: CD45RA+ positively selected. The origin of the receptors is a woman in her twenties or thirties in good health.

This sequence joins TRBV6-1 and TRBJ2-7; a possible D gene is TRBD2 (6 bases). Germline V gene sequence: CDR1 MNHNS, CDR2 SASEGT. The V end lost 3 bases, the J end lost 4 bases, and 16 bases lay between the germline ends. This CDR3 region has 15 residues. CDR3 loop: CASSEQTGVSYEQYF. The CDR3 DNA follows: TGTGCCAGCAGTGAGCAGACGGGAGTTTCGTACGAGCAGTACTTC.

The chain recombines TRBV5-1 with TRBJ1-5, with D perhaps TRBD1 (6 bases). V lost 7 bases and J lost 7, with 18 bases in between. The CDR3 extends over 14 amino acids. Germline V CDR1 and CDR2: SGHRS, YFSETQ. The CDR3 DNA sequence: TGCGCCAGCGGACCGGGACACCCGGAACAGCCCCAGCATTTT. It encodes CASGPGHPEQPQHF.

CDR3: CASSEVHQIEQYF. The CDR3 nucleotides read TGTGCCAGCAGTGAAGTGCACCAGATCGAGCAGTACTTC. The chain employs TRBV6-1 and TRBJ2-7; the D is unclear. Germline V gene lookup returns CDR1 MNHNS and CDR2 SASEGT. The CDR3 contains 13 residues. Trimming shortened V by 1 base and J by 6 bases, and 10 bases separated the two germline ends.

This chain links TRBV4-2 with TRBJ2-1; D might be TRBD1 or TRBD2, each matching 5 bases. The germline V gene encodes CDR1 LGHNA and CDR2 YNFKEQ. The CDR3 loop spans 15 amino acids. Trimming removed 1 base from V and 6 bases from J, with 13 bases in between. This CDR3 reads CASSQGGVGGNEQFF. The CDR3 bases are TGTGCCAGCAGCCAAGGGGGCGTTGGGGGCAATGAGCAGTTCTTC.

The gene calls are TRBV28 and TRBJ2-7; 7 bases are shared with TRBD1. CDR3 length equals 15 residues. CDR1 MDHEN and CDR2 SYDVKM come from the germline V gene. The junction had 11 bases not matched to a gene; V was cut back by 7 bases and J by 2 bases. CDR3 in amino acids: CASTAAGTEAYEQYF. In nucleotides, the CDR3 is TGTGCCAGCACCGCCGCCGGGACAGAAGCCTACGAGCAGTACTTC. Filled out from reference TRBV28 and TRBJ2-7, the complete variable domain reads DVKVTQSSRYLVKRTGEKVFLECVQDMDHENMFWYRQDPGLGLRLIYFSYDVKMKEKGDIPEGYSVSREKKERFSLILESASTNQTSMYLCASTAAGTEAYEQYFGPGTRLTVT.

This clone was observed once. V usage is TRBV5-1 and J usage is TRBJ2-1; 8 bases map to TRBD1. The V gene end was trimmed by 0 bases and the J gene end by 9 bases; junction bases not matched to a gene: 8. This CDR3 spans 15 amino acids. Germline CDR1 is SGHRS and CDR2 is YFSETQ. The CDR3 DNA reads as TGCGCCAGCAGCTTGGAGGCGACAGGGGTCGGTGAGCAGTTCTTC. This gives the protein CASSLEATGVGEQFF.

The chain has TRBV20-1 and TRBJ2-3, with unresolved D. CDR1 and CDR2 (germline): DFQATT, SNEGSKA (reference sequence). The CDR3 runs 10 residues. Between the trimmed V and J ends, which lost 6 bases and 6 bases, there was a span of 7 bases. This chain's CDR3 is CSALKDTQYF. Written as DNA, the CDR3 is TGCAGTGCCCTCAAGGATACGCAGTATTTT.

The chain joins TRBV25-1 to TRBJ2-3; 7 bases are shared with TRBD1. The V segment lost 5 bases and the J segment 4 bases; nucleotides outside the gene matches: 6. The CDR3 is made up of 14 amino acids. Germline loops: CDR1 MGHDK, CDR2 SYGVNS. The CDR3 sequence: CASSTRQGADTQYF. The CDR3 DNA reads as TGTGCCAGCAGTACCCGACAGGGAGCAGATACGCAGTATTTT.

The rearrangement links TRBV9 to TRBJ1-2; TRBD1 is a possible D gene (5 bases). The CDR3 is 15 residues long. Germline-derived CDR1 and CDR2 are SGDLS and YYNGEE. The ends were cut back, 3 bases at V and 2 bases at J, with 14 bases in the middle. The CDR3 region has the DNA TGTGCCAGCAGCGCATTAGGGGCGCCCAACTATGGCTACACCTTC. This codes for CASSALGAPNYGYTF.